Below are 20 T cell receptor beta chains sequenced from a single sample in a study of blood T cell repertoires in COVID-19. Method: immunoSEQ multiplex PCR; TCRdb's copy keeps in-frame clones and lacks some. The profile shows about 360,000 clones, around nine tenths of them singletons. What was sequenced was peripheral blood. These receptors were taken from a woman aged 60-75 years with COVID-19, enrolled during active disease.

V and J are TRBV14 and TRBJ2-3; TRBD2 aligns across 11 bases. Germline V gene sequence: CDR1 SGHDN, CDR2 FVKESK. V lost 5 bases and J lost 2; bases outside the gene matches: 6. The CDR3 is 16 amino acids. CDR3 amino acids: CASSSLAGGHTDTQYF. The CDR3, as DNA: TGTGCCAGCAGCTCCCTAGCGGGGGGTCACACAGATACGCAGTATTTT.

The CDR3 DNA is TGCAGCGTTGCTTGGCAGACTAGCACAGATACGCAGTATTTT. It is translated as CSVAWQTSTDTQYF. This sequence joins TRBV29-1 and TRBJ2-3; D gene ambiguous. Germline CDR1 is SQVTM and CDR2 is ANQGSEA. Trimming took off 4 bases at V and 0 bases at J, with 11 bases between the two ends. The CDR3 has 14 residues.

The chain has TRBV7-3 and TRBJ2-3; 9 bases match TRBD2. The germline gives CDR1 SGHTA, CDR2 FQGTGA. The trim removed 1 base at V and 0 bases at J, leaving 5 bases unmatched. This CDR3 is built from 17 residues. The CDR3 spells CASSLRASGASTDTQYF. The CDR3 nucleotides are TGTGCCAGCAGCTTAAGGGCTAGCGGGGCGAGCACAGATACGCAGTATTTT.

The chain uses TRBV27 and TRBJ1-2, with D hard to call. Germline CDR1 MNHEY, CDR2 SMNVEV (reference sequence). The germline V and J ends were trimmed by 8 bases and 4 bases, with 14 bases remaining between them. This CDR3 has 13 amino acids. The DNA for the CDR3 is TGTGCCAGCGGACTGACACGCGGCTATGGCTACACCTTC. It translates to CASGLTRGYGYTF.

The chain couples TRBV19 to TRBJ1-2, with unresolved D. The V gene lost 7 bases and the J gene lost 2 bases, with 11 bases spanning the gap. The V gene's germline CDR1 is LNHDA and CDR2 SQIVND (reference sequence). The CDR3 has 13 residues. CDR3 bases: TGTGCCAGTAAAAAATTCGAGAACTATGGCTACACCTTC. Its protein is CASKKFENYGYTF.

The chain couples TRBV7-2 to TRBJ1-6; TRBD1 agrees at 7 bases. Germline CDR1 and CDR2: SGHTA and FQGNSA. The CDR3 is 14 amino acids. The trim removed 4 bases at V and 7 bases at J, leaving 4 bases unmatched. In DNA, the CDR3 is TGTGCCAGCAGCTACCGGGACAGCAATTCACCCCTCCACTTT. Encoded protein: CASSYRDSNSPLHF.

The chain couples TRBV6-6 to TRBJ2-5, with 8 bases lining up with TRBD2. V dropped 6 bases and J dropped 2; count of bases not matched to a gene: 8. Germline loops: CDR1 MNHNY, CDR2 SVGAGI (reference sequence). This CDR3 has 15 amino acids. The CDR3 DNA follows: TGTGCCAGCAGCGACTCGGGAGGGGGGCAAGAGACCCAGTACTTC. Translated, it gives CASSDSGGGQETQYF.

This clone was counted between two and nine times. The V and J genes are TRBV19 and TRBJ1-1, with D possibly being TRBD1 (6 bases). The V and J ends lost 9 bases and 8 bases respectively, with 13 bases between them. Per the germline V gene, CDR1 is LNHDA and CDR2 is SQIVND (reference sequence). The CDR3 has 11 amino acids. The CDR3 nucleotides are TGTGCCAGCCACGACAGGCTCGAAGCTTTCTTT. Its protein product is CASHDRLEAFF. The complete variable domain, with remaining parts taken from reference TRBV19 and TRBJ1-1, reads DGGITQSPKYLFRKEGQNVTLSCEQNLNHDAMYWYRQDPGQGLRLIYYSQIVNDFQKGDIAEGYSVSREKKESFPLTVTSAQKNPTAFYLCASHDRLEAFFGQGTRLTVV.

The chain combines TRBV6-6 with TRBJ1-3; no firm D call. The CDR3 consists of 14 residues. Trimming pared 8 bases from V and 4 bases from J, leaving 15 bases between. Germline-derived CDR1 and CDR2 are MNHNY and SVGAGI (reference sequence). The CDR3 sequence: CASGDVLVGNTIYF. The CDR3, as DNA: TGTGCCAGCGGAGACGTTTTGGTAGGAAACACCATATATTTT.

The chain combines TRBV7-8 with TRBJ1-1; perhaps TRBD1 as D (5 bases). The V and J ends lost 5 bases and 6 bases respectively, with 22 bases between them. Germline CDR1 reads SGHVS; CDR2 reads FQNEAQ. The CDR3 contains 16 residues. The CDR3 is CASSLTPQRQFAEAFF. CDR3 nucleotides: TGTGCCAGCAGCCTAACCCCTCAAAGACAGTTCGCTGAAGCTTTCTTT.

The chain is built from TRBV19 and TRBJ2-7, with TRBD2 identical over 7 bases. This CDR3 spans 13 amino acids. With V trimmed by 10 bases and J by 3 bases, 9 bases remained unmatched. CDR1 is LNHDA, CDR2 SQIVND, per germline (reference sequence). The CDR3, as DNA: TGTGCCATAACCCGACTAGCCCTCTACGAGCAGTACTTC. Protein sequence: CAITRLALYEQYF.

In its sample, this clone was seen a few times. V and J are TRBV7-3 and TRBJ2-7; TRBD1 matches 10 bases. This CDR3 region has 14 residues. The V and J ends lost 5 bases and 2 bases, in that order; junction bases with no gene match: 3. CDR1 is SGHTA and CDR2 is FQGTGA in the germline V gene. The CDR3: CASSPDRGPYEQYF. The CDR3, as DNA: TGTGCCAGCAGCCCCGACAGGGGGCCCTACGAGCAGTACTTC.

This rearrangement joins TRBV5-1 to TRBJ2-3; 8 bases map to TRBD2. Trimming removed 4 bases from V and 5 bases from J; junction bases left unmatched: 9. The CDR3 has 15 residues. The germline V gene has CDR1 SGHRS and CDR2 YFSETQ. The CDR3: CASSIRGGQGDTQYF. CDR3 DNA sequence: TGCGCCAGCAGCATTCGGGGGGGCCAGGGAGATACGCAGTATTTT.

This chain uses TRBV12-3 or TRBV12-4 with TRBJ1-4; D remains ambiguous. The V end lost 6 bases, the J end lost 7 bases, and 9 bases lay between the germline ends. The CDR3 loop spans 12 amino acids. CDR3 protein: CASRGVPEKLFF. The CDR3 nucleotides are TGTGCCAGCAGAGGAGTCCCTGAAAAACTGTTTTTT.

V usage is TRBV7-3 and J usage is TRBJ2-3; 10 bases fit TRBD1. Looked up from germline, CDR1 is SGHTA and CDR2 is FQGTGA. Trimming removed 4 bases from V and 3 bases from J; junction bases left unmatched: 4. The CDR3 runs 15 residues. DNA of the CDR3: TGTGCCAGCAGCTCGGGACAGGGGATTACAGATACGCAGTATTTT. It specifies CASSSGQGITDTQYF.

The chain joins TRBV5-1 to TRBJ2-7, with 10 positions matching TRBD2. The germline V gene encodes CDR1 SGHRS and CDR2 YFSETQ. This CDR3 is built from 14 residues. The junction had 1 base not matched to a gene; V was cut back by 2 bases and J by 2 bases. This CDR3 reads CASSLTSGAYEQYF. CDR3 in DNA: TGCGCCAGCAGCTTAACTAGCGGGGCCTACGAGCAGTACTTC.

The chain carries TRBV5-1 and TRBJ2-1, with D tentatively TRBD2 (6 bases). The CDR3 extends over 13 amino acids. V was trimmed by 8 bases and J by 1 base, leaving 10 bases between them. Germline-derived CDR1 and CDR2 are SGHRS and YFSETQ. The CDR3 protein is CASRAGSYNEQFF. The CDR3 bases are TGCGCCAGTAGGGCGGGGTCCTACAATGAGCAGTTCTTC.

The chain links TRBV10-1 to TRBJ2-1; 10 positions match TRBD1. Germline values: CDR1 WNHNN, CDR2 SYGVQD (reference sequence). This CDR3 comprises 13 residues. J lost 8 bases, V lost 8 bases, and 6 bases had no gene match. CDR3 in amino acids: CASGDRGRYEQFF. The CDR3 nucleotides read TGCGCCAGCGGCGACAGGGGGCGTTATGAGCAGTTCTTC.

The chain employs TRBV7-6 and TRBJ2-5; 8 bases match TRBD2. V trimming: 1 base; J trimming: 4 bases; junction bases outside the gene matches: 2. This CDR3 region has 14 residues. Germline values: CDR1 SGHVS, CDR2 FNYEAQ. CDR3 coding DNA: TGTGCCAGCAGCTTAGTGGCGGGGGGAGAGACCCAGTACTTC. Protein sequence: CASSLVAGGETQYF.

The DNA for the CDR3 is TGTGCCAGCAGGGGCACAGGTTACGAGCAGTACTTC. It is translated as CASRGTGYEQYF. The chain carries TRBV6-5 and TRBJ2-7; the D gene is possibly TRBD1 (5 bases). The CDR3 is 12 residues long. Trimming left V 6 bases short and J 4 bases short, with 10 bases between. Germline CDR1 and CDR2: MNHEY and SVGAGI.